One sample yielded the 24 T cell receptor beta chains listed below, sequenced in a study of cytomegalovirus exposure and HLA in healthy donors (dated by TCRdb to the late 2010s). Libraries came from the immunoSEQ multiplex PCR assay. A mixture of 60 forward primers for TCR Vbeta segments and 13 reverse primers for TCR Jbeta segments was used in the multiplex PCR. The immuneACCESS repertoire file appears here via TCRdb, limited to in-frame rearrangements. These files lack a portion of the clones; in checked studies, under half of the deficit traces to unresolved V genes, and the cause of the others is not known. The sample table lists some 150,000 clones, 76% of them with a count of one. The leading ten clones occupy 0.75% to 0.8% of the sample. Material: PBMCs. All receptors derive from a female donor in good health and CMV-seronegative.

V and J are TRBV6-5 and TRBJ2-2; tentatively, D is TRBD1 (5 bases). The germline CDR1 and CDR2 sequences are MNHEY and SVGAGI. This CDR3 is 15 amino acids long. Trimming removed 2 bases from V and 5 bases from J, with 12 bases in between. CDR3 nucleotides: TGTGCCAGCAGTTACAGGGCAGGGTGGACCGGGGAGCTGTTTTTT. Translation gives CASSYRAGWTGELFF.

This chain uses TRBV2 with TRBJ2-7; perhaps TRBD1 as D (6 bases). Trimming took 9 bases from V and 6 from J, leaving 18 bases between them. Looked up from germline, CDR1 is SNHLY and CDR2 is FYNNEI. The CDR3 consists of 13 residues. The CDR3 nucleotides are TGTGCCAGAGAGGACAGAGACCTCGCCGAGCAGTACTTC. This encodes CAREDRDLAEQYF.

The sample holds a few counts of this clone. CDR3 coding DNA: TGTGCCAGCAGGGAAAGTTGGCGGGGGGGCGGGACAGATACGCAGTATTTT. Translation: CASRESWRGGGTDTQYF. The V gene is TRBV6-1, the J gene TRBJ2-3; 9 nucleotides agree with TRBD2. With V trimmed by 6 bases and J by 3 bases, 13 bases remained unmatched. Germline V CDR1 and CDR2: MNHNS, SASEGT. The CDR3 is 17 amino acids.

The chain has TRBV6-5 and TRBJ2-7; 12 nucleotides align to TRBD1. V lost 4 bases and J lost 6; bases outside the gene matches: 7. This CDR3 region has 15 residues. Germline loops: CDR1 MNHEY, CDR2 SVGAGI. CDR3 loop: CASSSPGQGAFEQYF. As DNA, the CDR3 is TGTGCCAGCAGTTCCCCGGGACAGGGGGCATTCGAGCAGTACTTC.

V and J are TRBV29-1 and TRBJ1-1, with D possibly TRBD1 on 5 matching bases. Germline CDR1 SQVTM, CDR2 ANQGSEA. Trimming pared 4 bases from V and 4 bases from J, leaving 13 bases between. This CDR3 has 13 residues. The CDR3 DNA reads TGCAGCGTTGGTGAAGGGGTTGGCACTGAAGCTTTCTTT. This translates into CSVGEGVGTEAFF.

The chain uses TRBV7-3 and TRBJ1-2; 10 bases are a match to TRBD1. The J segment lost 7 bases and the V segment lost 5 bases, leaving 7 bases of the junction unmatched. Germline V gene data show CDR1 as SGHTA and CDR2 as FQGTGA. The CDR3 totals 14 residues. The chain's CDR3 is CASSEGQGLIGYTF. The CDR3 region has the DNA TGTGCCAGCAGCGAGGGACAGGGGCTGATTGGCTACACCTTC.

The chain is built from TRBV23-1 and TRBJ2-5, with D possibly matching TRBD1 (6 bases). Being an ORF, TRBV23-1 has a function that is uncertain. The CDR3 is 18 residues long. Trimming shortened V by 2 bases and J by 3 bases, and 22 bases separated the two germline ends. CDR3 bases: TGCGCCAGCAGTCAAATTGTAACCGGGACACCGACCAAAGAGACCCAGTACTTC. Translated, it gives CASSQIVTGTPTKETQYF.

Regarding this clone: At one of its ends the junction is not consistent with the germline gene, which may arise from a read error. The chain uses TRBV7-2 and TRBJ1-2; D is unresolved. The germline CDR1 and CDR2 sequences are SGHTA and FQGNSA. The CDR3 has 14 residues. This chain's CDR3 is CASSLRNSNYGYTF. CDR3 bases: TGTGCCAGCAGCTTACGGAATTCGAACTATGGTTACACCTTC.

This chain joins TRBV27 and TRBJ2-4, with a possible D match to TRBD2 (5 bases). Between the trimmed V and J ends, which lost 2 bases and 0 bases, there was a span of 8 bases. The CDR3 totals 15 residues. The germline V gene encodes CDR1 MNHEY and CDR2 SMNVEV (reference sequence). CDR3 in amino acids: CASSLRGTAKNIQYF. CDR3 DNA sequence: TGTGCCAGCAGTTTACGGGGAACAGCCAAAAACATTCAGTACTTC.

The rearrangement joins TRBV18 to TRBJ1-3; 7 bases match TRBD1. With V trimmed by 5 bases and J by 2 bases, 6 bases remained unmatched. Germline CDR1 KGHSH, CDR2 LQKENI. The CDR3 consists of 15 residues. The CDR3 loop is CASSTDRAPGNTIYF. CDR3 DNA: TGTGCCAGCTCAACCGACAGGGCGCCTGGAAACACCATATATTTT.

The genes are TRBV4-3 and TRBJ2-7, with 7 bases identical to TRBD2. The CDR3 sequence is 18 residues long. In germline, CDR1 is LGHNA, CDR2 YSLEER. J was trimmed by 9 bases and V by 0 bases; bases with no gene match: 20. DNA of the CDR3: TGCGCCAGCAGCCAAGAAGTGGGAGGGTGGGAGGCCGAGGAGGGGCAGTACTTC. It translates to CASSQEVGGWEAEEGQYF.

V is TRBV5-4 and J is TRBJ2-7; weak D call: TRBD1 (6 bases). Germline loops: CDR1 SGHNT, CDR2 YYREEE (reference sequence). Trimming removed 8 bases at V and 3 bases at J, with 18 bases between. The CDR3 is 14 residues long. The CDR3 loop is CASRMWGLDYEQYF. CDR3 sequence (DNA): TGTGCCAGTCGCATGTGGGGGCTGGACTACGAGCAGTACTTC.

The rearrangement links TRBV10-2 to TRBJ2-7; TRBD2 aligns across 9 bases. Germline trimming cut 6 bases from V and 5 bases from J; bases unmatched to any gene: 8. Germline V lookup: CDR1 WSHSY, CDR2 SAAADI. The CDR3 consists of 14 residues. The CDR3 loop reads CASSLAGQSNEQYF. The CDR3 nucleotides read TGCGCCAGCAGCCTAGCGGGACAGTCTAACGAGCAGTACTTC.

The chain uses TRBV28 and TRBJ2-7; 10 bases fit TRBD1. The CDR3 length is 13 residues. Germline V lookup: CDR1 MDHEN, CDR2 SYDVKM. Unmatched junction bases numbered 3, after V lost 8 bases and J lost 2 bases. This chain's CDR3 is CASRQGATYEQYF. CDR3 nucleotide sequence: TGTGCCAGCCGACAGGGGGCAACCTACGAGCAGTACTTC.

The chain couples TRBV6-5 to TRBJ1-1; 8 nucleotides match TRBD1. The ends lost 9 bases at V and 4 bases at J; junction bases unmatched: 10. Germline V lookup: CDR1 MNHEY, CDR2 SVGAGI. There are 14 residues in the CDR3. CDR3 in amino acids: CASRTGGTSTEAFF. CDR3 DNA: TGTGCCAGTCGAACAGGGGGGACTTCCACTGAAGCTTTCTTT.

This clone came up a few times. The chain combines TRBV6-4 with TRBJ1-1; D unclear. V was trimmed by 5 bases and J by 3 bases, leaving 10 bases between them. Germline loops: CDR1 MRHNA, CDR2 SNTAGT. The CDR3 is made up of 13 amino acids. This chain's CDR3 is CASSSGFDTEAFF. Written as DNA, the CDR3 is TGTGCCAGCAGTAGCGGTTTTGACACTGAAGCTTTCTTT.

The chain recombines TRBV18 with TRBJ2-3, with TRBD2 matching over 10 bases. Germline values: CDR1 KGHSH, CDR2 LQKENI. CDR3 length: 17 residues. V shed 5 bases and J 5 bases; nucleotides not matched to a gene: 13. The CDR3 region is CASSSSNSGGARDTQYF. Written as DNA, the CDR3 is TGTGCCAGCTCATCCTCCAACAGCGGGGGGGCCAGAGATACGCAGTATTTT. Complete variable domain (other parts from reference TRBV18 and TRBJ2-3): NAGVMQNPRHLVRRRGQEARLRCSPMKGHSHVYWYRQLPEEGLKFMVYLQKENIIDESGMPKERFSAEFPKEGPSILRIQQVVRGDSAAYFCASSSSNSGGARDTQYFGPGTRLTVL.

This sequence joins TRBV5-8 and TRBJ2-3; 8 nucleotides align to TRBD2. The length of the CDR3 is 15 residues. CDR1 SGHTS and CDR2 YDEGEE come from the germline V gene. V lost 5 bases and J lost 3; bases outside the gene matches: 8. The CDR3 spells CASRQSSGRTDTQYF. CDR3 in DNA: TGTGCCAGCAGGCAATCTAGCGGGCGTACAGATACGCAGTATTTT.

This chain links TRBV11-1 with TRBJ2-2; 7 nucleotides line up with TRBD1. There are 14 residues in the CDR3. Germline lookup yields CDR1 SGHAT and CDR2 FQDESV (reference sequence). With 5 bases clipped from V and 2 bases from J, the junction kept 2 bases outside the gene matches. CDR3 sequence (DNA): TGTGCCAGCAGCCGGGACAGAAACACCGGGGAGCTGTTTTTT. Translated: CASSRDRNTGELFF.

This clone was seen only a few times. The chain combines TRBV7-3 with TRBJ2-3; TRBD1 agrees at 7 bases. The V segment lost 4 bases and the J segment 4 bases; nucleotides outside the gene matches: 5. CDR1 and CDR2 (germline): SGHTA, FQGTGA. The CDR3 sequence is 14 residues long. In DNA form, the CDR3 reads TGTGCCAGCAGCTCCCAGGGGGAACCAGATACGCAGTATTTT. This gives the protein CASSSQGEPDTQYF.

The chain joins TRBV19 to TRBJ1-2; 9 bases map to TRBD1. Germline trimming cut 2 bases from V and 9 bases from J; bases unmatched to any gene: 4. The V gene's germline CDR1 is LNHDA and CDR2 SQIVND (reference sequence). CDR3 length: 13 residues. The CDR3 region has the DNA TGTGCCAGTAGTATACTCGGACAGGGGAGCTACACCTTC. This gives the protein CASSILGQGSYTF.

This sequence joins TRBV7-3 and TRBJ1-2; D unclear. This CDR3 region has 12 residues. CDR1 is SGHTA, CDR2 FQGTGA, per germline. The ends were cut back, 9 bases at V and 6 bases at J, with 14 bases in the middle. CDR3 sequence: CARFIPIHGYTF. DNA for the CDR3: TGTGCCAGGTTCATCCCCATTCATGGCTACACCTTC. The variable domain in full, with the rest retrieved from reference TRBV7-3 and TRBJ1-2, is GAGVSQTPSNKVTEKGKYVELRCDPISGHTALYWYRQSLGQGPEFLIYFQGTGAADDSGLPNDRFFAVRPEGSVSTLKIQRTERGDSAVYLCARFIPIHGYTFGSGTRLTVV.

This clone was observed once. The CDR3 DNA sequence: TGTGCCAGCAGTCGGACAGGTGAAAACACCGGGGAGCTGTTTTTT. Translating gives CASSRTGENTGELFF. This chain joins TRBV6-6 and TRBJ2-2; TRBD1 agrees at 7 bases. V lost 5 bases and J lost 2; bases outside the gene matches: 5. Germline V gene sequence: CDR1 MNHNY, CDR2 SVGAGI (reference sequence). The CDR3 has 15 amino acids.

The CDR3 region has the DNA TGTGCCAGCAGTAGGGACATAAAGACCGGGGAGCTGTTTTTT. Translation: CASSRDIKTGELFF. The V and J genes are TRBV6-5 and TRBJ2-2; D is possibly TRBD1 (6 bases). From germline, CDR1 is MNHEY and CDR2 SVGAGI. Trimming stripped 5 bases from V and 5 bases from J, with 12 bases between. There are 14 residues in the CDR3.